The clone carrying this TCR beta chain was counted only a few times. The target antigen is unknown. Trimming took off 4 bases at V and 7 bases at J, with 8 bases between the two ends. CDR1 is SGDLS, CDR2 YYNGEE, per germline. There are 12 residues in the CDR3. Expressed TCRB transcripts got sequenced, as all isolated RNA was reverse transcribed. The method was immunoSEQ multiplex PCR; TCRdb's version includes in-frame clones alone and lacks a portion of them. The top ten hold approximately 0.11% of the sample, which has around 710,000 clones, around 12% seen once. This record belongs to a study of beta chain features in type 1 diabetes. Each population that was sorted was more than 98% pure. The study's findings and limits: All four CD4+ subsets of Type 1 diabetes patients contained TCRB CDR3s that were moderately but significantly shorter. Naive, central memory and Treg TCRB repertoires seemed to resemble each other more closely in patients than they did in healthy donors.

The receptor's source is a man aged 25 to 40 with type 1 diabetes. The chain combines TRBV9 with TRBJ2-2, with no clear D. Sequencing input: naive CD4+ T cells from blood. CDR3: CASSLRGGELFF. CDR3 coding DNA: TGTGCCAGCAGCTTACGAGGCGGGGAGCTGTTTTTT.